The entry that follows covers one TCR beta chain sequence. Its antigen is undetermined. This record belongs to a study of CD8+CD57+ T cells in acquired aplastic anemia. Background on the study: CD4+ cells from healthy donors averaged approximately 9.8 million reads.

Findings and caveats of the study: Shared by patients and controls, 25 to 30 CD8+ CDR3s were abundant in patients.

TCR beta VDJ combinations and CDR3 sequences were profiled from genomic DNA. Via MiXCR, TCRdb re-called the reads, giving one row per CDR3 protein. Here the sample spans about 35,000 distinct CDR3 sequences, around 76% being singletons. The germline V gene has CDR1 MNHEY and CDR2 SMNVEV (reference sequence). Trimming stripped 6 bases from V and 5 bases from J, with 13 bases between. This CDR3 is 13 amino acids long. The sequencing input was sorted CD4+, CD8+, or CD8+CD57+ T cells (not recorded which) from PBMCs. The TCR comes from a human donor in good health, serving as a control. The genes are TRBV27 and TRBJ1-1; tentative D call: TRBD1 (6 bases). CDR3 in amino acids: CASRNMRGTEAFF. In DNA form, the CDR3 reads TGTGCCAGCAGGAACATGAGGGGGACTGAAGCTTTCTTT.